This passage covers 20 T cell receptor beta chains from one sample sequenced in a study of shared clonotypes between healthy human individuals. Sequencing used immunoSEQ multiplex PCR; TCRdb keeps in-frame clones, though not all of them. The data show 2 million to 2.5 million clones, with 90% to 97% seen just once and roughly 0.13% held by the top ten. Sequencing was carried out using naive CD4+ T cells sorted from blood. The subset: CD45RA+ positively selected. Receptor source: a man younger than 30 in good health.

This clone was detected only a few times. J is TRBJ1-2 and V is TRBV6-5; 10 bases agree with TRBD1. The J segment lost 7 bases and the V segment lost 6 bases, leaving 11 bases of the junction unmatched. Germline lookup yields CDR1 MNHEY and CDR2 SVGAGI. CDR3 length: 15 residues. As DNA, the CDR3 is TGTGCCAGCAGCCGTTGGGACAGGGGTACGGGTGGCTACACCTTC. This encodes CASSRWDRGTGGYTF.

The gene calls are TRBV21-1 and TRBJ1-2; TRBD1, the table's D call, was not compared with the DNA. TRBV21-1 is designated a pseudogene. This CDR3 has 15 amino acids. Here the CDR3 DNA reads TGTGCCAGCAGCAAAGAAGGGACAGCTAACTATGGCTACACCTTC. It translates to CASSKEGTANYGYTF.

The J gene is TRBJ2-5, the V gene TRBV5-1, with 12 bases matching TRBD2. The CDR3 consists of 19 residues. Germline CDR1 and CDR2: SGHRS and YFSETQ. The ends lost 4 bases at V and 2 bases at J; junction bases unmatched: 15. The CDR3 protein is CASSTTSGGPRLTQETQYF. The CDR3 nucleotides read TGCGCCAGCAGCACCACTAGCGGGGGGCCGAGACTAACACAAGAGACCCAGTACTTC.

This chain uses TRBV10-3 with TRBJ2-3; 8 bases agree with TRBD1. This CDR3 is built from 16 residues. V shed 0 bases, J shed 5 bases, and the junction held 7 bases outside the gene matches. The germline V gene encodes CDR1 ENHRY and CDR2 SYGVKD. The CDR3 here is CAISESAPGQVDTQYF. Written as DNA, the CDR3 is TGTGCCATCAGTGAGTCCGCCCCGGGACAGGTAGATACGCAGTATTTT.

This CDR3 reads CASSRGFTYEQYF. DNA for the CDR3: TGTGCCAGCAGCCGCGGATTCACCTACGAGCAGTACTTC. This sequence joins TRBV27 and TRBJ2-7, with D unresolved. The CDR3 is 13 residues long. CDR1 is MNHEY, CDR2 SMNVEV, per germline (reference sequence). V lost 6 bases and J 2 bases, leaving 11 bases between the germline ends.

V usage is TRBV7-9 and J usage is TRBJ1-5; D not resolved. The CDR3 has 14 residues. The ends were cut back, 2 bases at V and 2 bases at J, with 7 bases in the middle. The V gene's germline CDR1 is SEHNR and CDR2 FQNEAQ (reference sequence). The CDR3, as DNA: TGTGCCAGCAGCTTAAACAGTGGCAATCAGCCCCAGCATTTT. It is translated as CASSLNSGNQPQHF.

This clone was counted only a few times. The chain uses TRBV19 and TRBJ1-5, with D possibly TRBD1 on 5 matching bases. Germline V gives CDR1 LNHDA, CDR2 SQIVND (reference sequence). The CDR3 consists of 15 residues. Between the trimmed V and J ends, which lost 7 bases and 1 base, there was a span of 14 bases. The chain's CDR3 is CASKGRRVSNQPQHF. The CDR3 DNA sequence: TGTGCCAGTAAGGGCCGCAGGGTGAGCAATCAGCCCCAGCATTTT.

V and J are TRBV29-1 and TRBJ1-1, with D unclear. Germline lookup yields CDR1 SQVTM and CDR2 ANQGSEA. The CDR3 has 14 residues. Trimming shortened V by 4 bases and J by 0 bases, and 12 bases separated the two germline ends. DNA for the CDR3: TGCAGCGTTGTCCGGCAGGCCATGAACACTGAAGCTTTCTTT. This sequence encodes CSVVRQAMNTEAFF.

This clone appeared a single time. The chain uses TRBV5-1 and TRBJ1-1; perhaps TRBD1 as D (5 bases). The CDR3 runs to 14 residues. Germline-derived CDR1 and CDR2 are SGHRS and YFSETQ. The V end was cut by 1 base, the J end by 1 base, with 8 bases between. The CDR3 loop is CASSLPTENTEAFF. The CDR3 region has the DNA TGCGCCAGCAGCTTGCCGACAGAGAACACTGAAGCTTTCTTT.

The J gene is TRBJ1-2, the V gene TRBV28; 10 nucleotides line up with TRBD1. Germline CDR1 MDHEN, CDR2 SYDVKM. Trimming cost V 3 bases and J 0 bases; bases outside gene matches: 4. The CDR3 is 16 amino acids. DNA of the CDR3: TGTGCCAGCAGTTTCCAGGGACAGGGGACTAACTATGGCTACACCTTC. Translated, it gives CASSFQGQGTNYGYTF.

This chain joins TRBV15 and TRBJ1-6; no definite D call. Trimming shortened V by 4 bases and J by 6 bases, and 19 bases separated the two germline ends. The germline CDR1 and CDR2 sequences are LNHNV and YYDKDF (reference sequence). There are 17 residues in the CDR3. Here the CDR3 DNA reads TGTGCCACCAGCACCCTGAAAGATCCAAAGGGTAATTCACCCCTCCACTTT. It codes for CATSTLKDPKGNSPLHF.

This clone has at least ten counts. Other DNA sequences within the sample encode an identical CDR3. This chain connects TRBV20-1 to TRBJ2-5, with no clear D. Trimming shortened V by 2 bases and J by 2 bases, and 0 bases separated the two germline ends. Germline lookup yields CDR1 DFQATT and CDR2 SNEGSKA (reference sequence). This CDR3 has 10 amino acids. CDR3 in DNA: TGCAGTGCTAGACAAGAGACCCAGTACTTC. The encoded protein is CSARQETQYF.

The J gene is TRBJ1-5, the V gene TRBV27; 9 bases map to TRBD1. V shed 7 bases and J 4 bases; nucleotides not matched to a gene: 11. Germline V gene sequence: CDR1 MNHEY, CDR2 SMNVEV (reference sequence). This CDR3 comprises 16 residues. CDR3 sequence: CASKFTGTGQNQPQHF. CDR3 sequence (DNA): TGTGCCAGCAAATTCACCGGGACAGGGCAGAATCAGCCCCAGCATTTT.

The rearrangement links TRBV5-1 to TRBJ2-2, with a weak D call TRBD1 (6 bases). The CDR3 has 16 amino acids. From germline, CDR1 is SGHRS and CDR2 YFSETQ. V lost 4 bases and J 7 bases, leaving 20 bases between the germline ends. The chain's CDR3 is CASSLEQGIALGELFF. The CDR3 DNA follows: TGCGCCAGCAGCCTTGAACAGGGTATTGCGCTCGGGGAGCTGTTTTTT. The full variable domain, with the rest looked up from reference TRBV5-1 and TRBJ2-2, is KAGVTQTPRYLIKTRGQQVTLSCSPISGHRSVSWYQQTPGQGLQFLFEYFSETQRNKGNFPGRFSGRQFSNSRSEMNVSTLELGDSALYLCASSLEQGIALGELFFGEGSRLTVL.

The chain employs TRBV7-8 and TRBJ2-7; 10 bases match TRBD1. Germline V gene data show CDR1 as SGHVS and CDR2 as FQNEAQ. The CDR3 runs to 15 residues. V lost 1 base and J lost 5; bases outside the gene matches: 5. The chain's CDR3 is CASSLGDRGMDEQYF. Written as DNA, the CDR3 is TGTGCCAGCAGCTTAGGGGACAGGGGTATGGACGAGCAGTACTTC.

The chain has TRBV5-1 and TRBJ2-5, with D unresolved. Trimming stripped 0 bases from V and 4 bases from J, with 13 bases between. In germline, CDR1 is SGHRS, CDR2 YFSETQ. The CDR3 runs to 15 residues. CDR3 DNA sequence: TGCGCCAGCAGCTTGGCCTTAACACCGGGAGAGACCCAGTACTTC. Protein sequence: CASSLALTPGETQYF. Full variable domain (missing parts from reference TRBV5-1 and TRBJ2-5): KAGVTQTPRYLIKTRGQQVTLSCSPISGHRSVSWYQQTPGQGLQFLFEYFSETQRNKGNFPGRFSGRQFSNSRSEMNVSTLELGDSALYLCASSLALTPGETQYFGPGTRLLVL.

Here the CDR3 DNA reads TGTGCCTGGAGGAGACAGGGGGGCACTGAAGCTTTCTTT. Protein sequence: CAWRRQGGTEAFF. The chain links TRBV30 to TRBJ1-1, with 9 bases that match TRBD1. The germline gives CDR1 GTSNPN, CDR2 SVGIG (reference sequence). The V gene end was trimmed by 3 bases and the J gene end by 4 bases; junction bases not matched to a gene: 3. The CDR3 sequence is 13 residues long.

The chain joins TRBV5-4 to TRBJ2-7, with a tentative D call TRBD2 (6 bases). The CDR3 has 14 amino acids. The germline CDR1 and CDR2 sequences are SGHNT and YYREEE (reference sequence). V was shortened by 7 bases and J by 0 bases, with 14 bases between the two germline ends. In DNA, the CDR3 is TGTGCCAGCTCACTGGGGGGAGTCTCCTACGAGCAGTACTTC. Its translation is CASSLGGVSYEQYF.

The genes are TRBV5-6 and TRBJ2-1, with D perhaps matching TRBD2 (6 bases). There are 12 residues in the CDR3. The V gene's germline CDR1 is SGHDT and CDR2 YYEEEE. V gave up 4 bases and J gave up 8 bases, with 10 bases separating them. The CDR3 spells CASSNRDYEQFF. The CDR3 DNA reads TGTGCCAGCAGCAACCGGGACTATGAGCAGTTCTTC.

The V call is TRBV9, the J call TRBJ2-1; 7 nucleotides line up with TRBD2. The CDR3 sequence is 13 residues long. CDR1 and CDR2 from the germline V gene are SGDLS and YYNGEE. Trimming cost V 3 bases and J 8 bases; bases outside gene matches: 5. The CDR3 is CASSAGTTHEQFF. CDR3 DNA: TGTGCCAGCAGCGCTGGGACTACTCATGAGCAGTTCTTC.